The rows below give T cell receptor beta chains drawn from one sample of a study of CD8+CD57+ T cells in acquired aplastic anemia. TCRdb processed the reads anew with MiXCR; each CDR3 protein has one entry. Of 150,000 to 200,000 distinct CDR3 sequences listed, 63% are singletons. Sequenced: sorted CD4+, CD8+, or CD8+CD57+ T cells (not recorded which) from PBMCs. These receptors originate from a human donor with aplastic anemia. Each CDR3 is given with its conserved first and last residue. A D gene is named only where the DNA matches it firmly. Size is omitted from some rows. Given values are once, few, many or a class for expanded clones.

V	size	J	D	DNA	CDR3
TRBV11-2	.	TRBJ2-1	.	TGTGCCAGCAGCTTATCACCAAACAATGAGCAGTTCTTC	CASSLSPNNEQFF
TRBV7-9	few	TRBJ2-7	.	TGTGCCAGCAGGGTCCTGGACCAAGAGCAGTACTTC	CASRVLDQEQYF
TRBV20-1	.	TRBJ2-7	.	TGCAGTGCTAGAGACGCGGTCTCCTACGAGCAGTACTTC	CSARDAVSYEQYF
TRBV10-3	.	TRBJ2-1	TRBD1	TGTGCCATCAGTGAGCCGGAGACAGGGTTCGAGCAGTTCTTC	CAISEPETGFEQFF
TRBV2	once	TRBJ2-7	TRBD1	TGTGCCAGCAGCCCCGTGGGGACAGGGTCCTACGAGCAGTACTTC	CASSPVGTGSYEQYF
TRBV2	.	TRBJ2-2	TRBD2	TGTGCCAGCCTCGGGGAGGGCTGGGCCGGGGAGCTGTTTTTT	CASLGEGWAGELFF
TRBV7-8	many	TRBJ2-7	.	TGTGCCAGCAGCTTAGGGTCAGGGATAGGATCCGAGCAGTACTTC	CASSLGSGIGSEQYF
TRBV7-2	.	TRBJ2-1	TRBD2	TGTGCCAGCAGCTTAGTACCGGGAGGAGAGCAGTTCTTC	CASSLVPGGEQFF
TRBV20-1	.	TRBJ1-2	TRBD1	TGCAGTGCTAGAGATCGCCAGGGGGTGTATGGCTACACCTTC	CSARDRQGVYGYTF
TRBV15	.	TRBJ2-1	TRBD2	TGTGCCACCCAGCGGGGGGCTTACAATGAGCAGTTCTTC	CATQRGAYNEQFF
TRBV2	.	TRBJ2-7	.	TGTGCCAGCAGTAGGGGTCGGCTAGACGAGCAGTACTTC	CASSRGRLDEQYF
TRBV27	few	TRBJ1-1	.	TGTGCCAGCAGCTCCTTGAGAGGGGGTGGTGAAGCTTTCTTT	CASSSLRGGGEAFF
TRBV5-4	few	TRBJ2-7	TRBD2	TGTGCCAGTGGACTAGCGGGGTTCTACGAGCAGTACTTC	CASGLAGFYEQYF
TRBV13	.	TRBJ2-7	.	TGTGCCAGCAGCTCGGATCCTCAATCAGGGGAGCAGTACTTC	CASSSDPQSGEQYF
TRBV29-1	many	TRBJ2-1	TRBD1	TGCAGCGTCTTAGGACAGGGGGCCTACAATGAGCAGTTCTTC	CSVLGQGAYNEQFF
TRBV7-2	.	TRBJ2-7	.	TGTGCCAGCAGCACAAGCGGAGGGGAGCAGTACTTC	CASSTSGGEQYF
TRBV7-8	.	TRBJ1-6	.	TGTGCCAGCAGCAACCTAAGGGGCCTCAATTCACCCCTCCACTTT	CASSNLRGLNSPLHF
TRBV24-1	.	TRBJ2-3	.	TGTGCCACCGGCCCTTTCGGCTCGGGCACAGATACGCAGTATTTT	CATGPFGSGTDTQYF
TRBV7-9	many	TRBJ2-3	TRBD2	TGTGCCAGCAGCGTTCCACCTCTAGCGGGGGGGCCCACAGATACGCAGTATTTT	CASSVPPLAGGPTDTQYF
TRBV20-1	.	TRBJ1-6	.	TGCAGTGCTAGTGGCCCTGATTCACCCCTCCACTTT	CSASGPDSPLHF
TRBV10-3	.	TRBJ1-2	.	TGTGCCATCAGTGTAGAACAGTTCTATGGCTACACCTTC	CAISVEQFYGYTF
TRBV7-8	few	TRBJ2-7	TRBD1	TGTGCCAGCAGCCCCACCGGGACAGGGGGCAAGTACGAGCAGTACTTC	CASSPTGTGGKYEQYF
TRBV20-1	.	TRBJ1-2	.	TGCAGTGCTAGTGGGGTGTTCAGGAGTGAGTATGGCTACACCTTC	CSASGVFRSEYGYTF
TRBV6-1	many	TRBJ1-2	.	TGTGCCAGCAGTGAATTGGGCAGGGAGGGCTACACCTTC	CASSELGREGYTF
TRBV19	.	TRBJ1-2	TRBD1	TGTGCCAGTAGTCCCCAAACATCGACAGGGGAGGGCTACACCTTC	CASSPQTSTGEGYTF
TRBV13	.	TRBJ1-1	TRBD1	TGTGCCAGCAGCACCCCCACGGGGACAGGGGAAAAACCTGAAGCTTTCTTT	CASSTPTGTGEKPEAFF
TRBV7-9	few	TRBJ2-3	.	TGTGCCAGCAGCCTTCTCCCCGGGGGCGGAGATACGCAGTATTTT	CASSLLPGGGDTQYF
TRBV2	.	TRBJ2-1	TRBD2	TGTGCCAGCAGTGTGGGGACTAGTGCCCGCAATGAGCAGTTCTTC	CASSVGTSARNEQFF
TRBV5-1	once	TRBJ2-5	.	TGCGCCAGCAGCTTGGCCGCGCAGCAAGAGACCCAGTACTTC	CASSLAAQQETQYF
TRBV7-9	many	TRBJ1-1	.	TGTGCCAGCAGCATGAGGCAGGGGCGCGGTCTTAACACTGAAGCTTTCTTT	CASSMRQGRGLNTEAFF
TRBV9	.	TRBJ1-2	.	TGTGCCAGCAGCGTAGAGGGGAGGGATGGCTACACCTTC	CASSVEGRDGYTF
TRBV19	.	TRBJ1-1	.	TGTGCCAGTAGTATCCGGGGTGGGTGGGAAGCTTTCTTT	CASSIRGGWEAFF
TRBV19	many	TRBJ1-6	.	TGTGCCAGTAGTATGTGGGGGGCTGGTTCACCCCTCCACTTT	CASSMWGAGSPLHF
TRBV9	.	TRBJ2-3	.	TGTGCCAGCAGCGTAGTGACTAGCACAGATACGCAGTATTTT	CASSVVTSTDTQYF
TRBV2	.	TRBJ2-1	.	TGTGCCAGCAGTGTCGCTTACAATGAGCAGTTCTTC	CASSVAYNEQFF
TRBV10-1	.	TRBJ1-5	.	TGCGCCAGCAGTGAGTCGAAGCATCACAATCAGCCCCAGCATTTT	CASSESKHHNQPQHF
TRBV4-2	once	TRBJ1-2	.	TGTGCCAGCAGCTTGCAGGGGTTGGACTATGGCTACACCTTC	CASSLQGLDYGYTF
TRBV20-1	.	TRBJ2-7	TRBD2	TGCAGTGCTAGAGGGGATAGCGGGAGCTACGAGCAGTACTTC	CSARGDSGSYEQYF
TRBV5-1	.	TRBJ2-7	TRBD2	TGCGCCAGCAGCTGGACTAGCGGGTTCTCCTACGAGCAGTACTTC	CASSWTSGFSYEQYF
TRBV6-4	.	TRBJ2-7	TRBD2	TGTGCCAGCACCTTGAGCGGGAGGGCCTACGAGCAGTACTTC	CASTLSGRAYEQYF
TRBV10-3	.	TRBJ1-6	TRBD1	TGTGCCACCCGACAGGGTTCTTATTCACCCCTCCACTTT	CATRQGSYSPLHF
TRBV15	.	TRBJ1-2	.	TGTGCCACCAGCAGAGATTCAAATGGCTACACCTTC	CATSRDSNGYTF
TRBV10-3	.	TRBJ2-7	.	TGTGCCTCGACGAGCTACTACGAGCAGTACTTC	CASTSYYEQYF
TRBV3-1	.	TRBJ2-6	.	TGTGCCAGCAGCCAAGATATCCCTTTCTCTGGGGCCAACGTCCTGACTTTC	CASSQDIPFSGANVLTF
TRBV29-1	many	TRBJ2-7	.	TGCAGCGTCGTTACAGGGTTCTCCTACGAGCAGTACTTC	CSVVTGFSYEQYF